This T cell receptor beta chain was obtained from a study of identifying expanded T cells in peripheral blood. To note about this clone: The antigen remains undetermined.

General observations from the study: Approximately 2-week clone count variance significantly increased as total template count grew.

V lost 3 bases and J lost 10; bases outside the gene matches: 2. This CDR3 spans 11 amino acids. The germline CDR1 and CDR2 sequences are GTSNPN and SVGIG (reference sequence). Sequenced by immunoSEQ multiplex PCR; TCRdb stores in-frame clones only, minus some. Here the sample spans 91,000 or so clones, about 88% being singletons. The V gene is TRBV30, the J gene TRBJ1-1, with 10 bases aligning to TRBD1. The sequence was collected from a person aged 18 to 70 in good health. Sequences were obtained from blood. CDR3 region: CAWRTGGAAFF. CDR3 bases: TGTGCCTGGAGGACAGGGGGCGCAGCTTTCTTT.